The present TCR beta chain was sequenced within a study of blood T cell repertoires in COVID-19. At the level of the study: The United States, Italy and Spain supplied acute and convalescent COVID-19 samples.

Donors of Cohort 3 who recovered were those that had two negative PCRs, clearance, or symptom resolution. Sequencing was performed with immunoSEQ multiplex PCR; in TCRdb, only in-frame clones are kept and a portion is missing. Among approximately 480,000 clones listed, approximately 90% were seen once. The origin of this receptor is a woman under 30 who had recovered from COVID-19. Input material: PBMCs or T cells enriched from blood (not recorded which).

The CDR3 loop reads CASSLEAGGNSPLHF. In DNA, the CDR3 is TGCGCCAGCAGCTTGGAGGCAGGGGGTAATTCACCCCTCCACTTT. The chain is built from TRBV5-1 and TRBJ1-6, with 7 bases that match TRBD1. This CDR3 has 15 residues. Trimming cost V 0 bases and J 6 bases; bases outside gene matches: 3. Germline assignment: CDR1 SGHRS and CDR2 YFSETQ.